A selection of T cell receptor beta chains follows, all from one sample in a study of T-cell reconstitution after alpha-beta-depleted transplantation in children. TCRdb re-called the PCR reads through MiXCR, storing one row per CDR3 protein. The repertoire holds 200,000 to 250,000 distinct CDR3 sequences, with around 9.9% as singletons. The sequenced sample was PBMCs, obtained before TCRalphabeta/CD19-depleted stem cell transplant. All receptors derive from a child in the first two years of life with acute myeloid leukemia, due to receive a stem cell transplant. Each CDR3 is given with its conserved first and last residue. A D gene is named only where the DNA matches it firmly. The size field is filled for only some rows; it gives once, few, many or a size class.

size | D | J | V | DNA | CDR3
few | . | TRBJ1-4 | TRBV5-6 | TGTGCCAGCAGCCCAACAGGGTCCGGTGAAAAACTGTTTTTT | CASSPTGSGEKLFF
. | TRBD1 | TRBJ2-7 | TRBV12-3/TRBV12-4 | TGTGCCAGCAGCCCAGACAGGGCAAGGTACGAGCAGTACTTC | CASSPDRARYEQYF
many | . | TRBJ2-3 | TRBV7-2 | TGTGCCAGCAGCTTAATGGCGGGGAACACAGATACGCAGTATTTT | CASSLMAGNTDTQYF
many | . | TRBJ2-7 | TRBV4-1 | TGCGCCAGCAGCCAAGCTTTCGGATTCGACAGAGGTACCTACGAGCAGTACTTC | CASSQAFGFDRGTYEQYF
many | . | TRBJ2-2 | TRBV7-8 | TGTGCCAGCAGCTTAGTAAAGTGGACCATTACCGGGGAGCTGTTTTTT | CASSLVKWTITGELFF
many | . | TRBJ1-5 | TRBV27 | TGTGCCAGCAGTTTATCGGCAGGGCCCTATCAGCCCCAGCATTTT | CASSLSAGPYQPQHF
many | . | TRBJ1-2 | TRBV28 | TGTGCCAGCAGCCGCCCTCAATTGGGAGTCCATGGCTACACCTTC | CASSRPQLGVHGYTF
many | . | TRBJ1-6 | TRBV28 | TGTGCCAGCAGTTTAGGTCCTTCTAATTCACCCCTCCACTTT | CASSLGPSNSPLHF
many | TRBD2 | TRBJ2-3 | TRBV5-1 | TGCGCCAGCCACGAATTTCCGAGCGGGGGGGCCTCAGATACGCAGTATTTT | CASHEFPSGGASDTQYF
many | TRBD1 | TRBJ2-1 | TRBV20-1 | TGCAGTGCTAGCCCGACAGGGGGTACCATTATAGGCCACAATGAGCAGTTCTTC | CSASPTGGTIIGHNEQFF
many | . | TRBJ2-7 | TRBV5-1 | TGCGCCAGCAGCTTGGGTCCAGGCCCGAGCTCCTACGAGCAGTACTTC | CASSLGPGPSSYEQYF
many | . | TRBJ1-1 | TRBV5-4 | TGTGCCAGCAGCTCGGGAGGATCCTTGAACACTGAAGCTTTCTTT | CASSSGGSLNTEAFF
many | . | TRBJ2-3 | TRBV7-2 | TGTGCCAGCAGAAAGTACGGAGGGGGCACAGATACGCAGTATTTT | CASRKYGGGTDTQYF
many | TRBD1 | TRBJ1-1 | TRBV20-1 | TGCAGTGCGTCCCCAGGGGGTCACACTGAAGCTTTCTTT | CSASPGGHTEAFF
many | . | TRBJ1-2 | TRBV5-1 | TGCGCCAGCAGCTTTGAACAGCAGGGGTATGGCTACACCTTC | CASSFEQQGYGYTF
few | . | TRBJ2-5 | TRBV10-3 | TGTGCCATCAGTGAGTCGCTGGGAAACGGGAAGACCCAGTACTTC | CAISESLGNGKTQYF
many | TRBD2 | TRBJ2-1 | TRBV12-3/TRBV12-4 | TGTGCCAGCAGTTCGACTAGCGGTAGCTCCTACAATGAGCAGTTCTTC | CASSSTSGSSYNEQFF
many | TRBD1 | TRBJ2-3 | TRBV2 | TGTGCCAGCAGTCGACAGGGTTTCACCTTCACAGATACGCAGTATTTT | CASSRQGFTFTDTQYF
. | TRBD2 | TRBJ2-1 | TRBV24-1 | TGTGCCACCTCGAGCGGGGGCTTCTCCTACAATGAGCAGTTCTTC | CATSSGGFSYNEQFF
many | TRBD2 | TRBJ2-2 | TRBV7-3 | TGTGCCAGCAGCCAGACTAGCGGGGCGAACACCGGGGAGCTGTTTTTT | CASSQTSGANTGELFF
many | TRBD2 | TRBJ2-1 | TRBV20-1 | TGCAGTGGGCGACTAGCGGAGTACAATGAGCAGTTCTTC | CSGRLAEYNEQFF
many | TRBD2 | TRBJ2-2 | TRBV2 | TGTGCCAGCAGCGATTGGGGGGGCGGGGAGCTGTTTTTT | CASSDWGGGELFF
. | TRBD1 | TRBJ1-6 | TRBV20-1 | TGCAGTGCTAGCCCGCGGCAGGGGGCGTTGAATTCACCCCTCCACTTT | CSASPRQGALNSPLHF
many | . | TRBJ2-7 | TRBV5-1 | TGCGCCAGCAGCTTGACTCCGGGACTCTCCTACGAGCAGTACTTC | CASSLTPGLSYEQYF
many | . | TRBJ2-2 | TRBV20-1 | TGCAGTGCCCTGAAATCAGGGACTGAGCTGTTTTTT | CSALKSGTELFF
many | TRBD1 | TRBJ2-1 | TRBV12-3/TRBV12-4 | TGTGCCAGCAGCCTCTCAGGGGGAGCCCGTAGTGAGCAGTTCTTC | CASSLSGGARSEQFF
many | . | TRBJ1-1 | TRBV7-9 | TGTGCCAGCAGCTTATCCGGGGAATGGGGGAACACTGAAGCTTTCTTT | CASSLSGEWGNTEAFF
many | . | TRBJ1-1 | TRBV7-9 | TGTGCCAGCAGCAACCGGTTCTCCCGAGGGGAAGCTTTCTTT | CASSNRFSRGEAFF
. | TRBD2 | TRBJ2-7 | TRBV10-3 | TGTACCATCAGTTTAGGGGCTAGCGGGAGGGCCTTATCCTACGAGCAGTACTTC | CTISLGASGRALSYEQYF
. | . | TRBJ2-2 | TRBV5-6 | TGTGCCAGCAGCGCCGGGCCCCCCGGGGAGCTGTTTTTT | CASSAGPPGELFF
many | . | TRBJ2-1 | TRBV5-1 | TGCGCCAGCAGCTTGGTCCAATACAATGAGCAGTTCTTC | CASSLVQYNEQFF
many | TRBD1 | TRBJ2-7 | TRBV7-8 | TGTGCCAGCAGCCGCCGGGACAGGGCCTACGAGCAGTACTTC | CASSRRDRAYEQYF
few | . | TRBJ2-7 | TRBV15 | TGTGCCACCAGCAGTAGGCCTCCGAGCTCCTACGAGCAGTACTTC | CATSSRPPSSYEQYF
many | . | TRBJ2-5 | TRBV29-1 | TGCAGCGTTGAAACTAGCAGAGGGACCCAGTACTTC | CSVETSRGTQYF
many | . | TRBJ2-3 | TRBV5-1 | TGCGCCAGCAGCTTGGGGAGGGGGTTCACAGATACGCAGTATTTT | CASSLGRGFTDTQYF